This record looks at one T cell receptor (beta chain) sequence and its context. Germline assignment: CDR1 MDHEN and CDR2 SYDVKM. CDR3 length: 14 amino acids. V was shortened by 3 bases and J by 2 bases, with 5 bases between the two germline ends. This sample was included in a study of blood T cell repertoires in COVID-19. Study details: There were acute and convalescent COVID-19 samples, and they came from the United States, Italy and Spain. In each case, the material was cDNA or gDNA derived from T cells, B-cell-depleted T cells, or PBMCs.

Clones were read by immunoSEQ multiplex PCR, and TCRdb kept only the in-frame ones, dropping some. The sample carries about 80,000 clones, around 88% recorded once. The material sequenced was peripheral blood. The origin of this receptor is a man aged 25 to 40 with acute or convalescent COVID-19. The chain couples TRBV28 to TRBJ1-6; D ambiguous. The CDR3 DNA is TGTGCCAGCAGTTTTCCCACCTATAATTCACCCCTCCACTTT. This encodes CASSFPTYNSPLHF.